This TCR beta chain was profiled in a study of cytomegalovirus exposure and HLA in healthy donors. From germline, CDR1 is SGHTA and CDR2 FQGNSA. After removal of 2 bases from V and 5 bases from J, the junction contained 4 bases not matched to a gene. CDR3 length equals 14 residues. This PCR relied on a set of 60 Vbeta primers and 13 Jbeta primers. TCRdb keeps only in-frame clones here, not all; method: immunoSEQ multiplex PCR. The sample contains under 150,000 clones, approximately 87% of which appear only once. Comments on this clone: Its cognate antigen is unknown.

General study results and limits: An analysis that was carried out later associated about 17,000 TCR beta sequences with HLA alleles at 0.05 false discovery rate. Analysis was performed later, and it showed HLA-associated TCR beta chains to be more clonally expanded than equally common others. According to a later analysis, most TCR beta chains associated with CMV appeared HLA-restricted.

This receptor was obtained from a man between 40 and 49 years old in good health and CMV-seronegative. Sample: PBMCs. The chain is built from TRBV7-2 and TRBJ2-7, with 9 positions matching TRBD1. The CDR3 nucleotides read TGTGCCAGCAGCTTACCGGGACAGGGTAACGAGCAGTACTTC. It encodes CASSLPGQGNEQYF.